The present entry profiles one TCR beta chain with its context. Antigen unknown. The CDR3 ends on some other residue instead of the conserved phenylalanine or tryptophan, so this is likely a read error. The DNA is omitted, as the CDR3 cannot be located on it reliably, and the CDR3 follows TCRdb's listing. These data come from a study of shared clonotypes between healthy human individuals. Across the study: Researchers assigned three CD4 naive, three CD4 memory, two CD8 naive and one CD8 memory plate to each donor. Study-level results: An expected dependence of interdonor clonotype sharing on sequencing depth was noted.

The germline CDR1 and CDR2 sequences are MNHNY and SVGAGI (reference sequence). The CDR3 has 12 amino acids, counting both end residues. Investigators divided CD4+ cells into CD45RA+ naive and CD45RA-negative memory subsets. Replicate PCRs from sorted subsets contained roughly 200 ng DNA, which is tens of thousands of T cell genomes. Only in-frame clones appear in the TCRdb table, and some are missing; sequencing was by immunoSEQ multiplex PCR. Altogether roughly 2,500,000 clones are present, 93% being singletons, with the ten largest covering 0.36%. This rearrangement joins TRBV6-6 to TRBJ2-7. This TCR derives from a man younger than 35 in good health. Some clones in this sample may be carry-over from other donors' samples. The material sequenced was naive CD4+ T cells from PBMCs. Described subset: CD45RA+ positively selected. The CDR3 spells CASSYSGRGLSC.